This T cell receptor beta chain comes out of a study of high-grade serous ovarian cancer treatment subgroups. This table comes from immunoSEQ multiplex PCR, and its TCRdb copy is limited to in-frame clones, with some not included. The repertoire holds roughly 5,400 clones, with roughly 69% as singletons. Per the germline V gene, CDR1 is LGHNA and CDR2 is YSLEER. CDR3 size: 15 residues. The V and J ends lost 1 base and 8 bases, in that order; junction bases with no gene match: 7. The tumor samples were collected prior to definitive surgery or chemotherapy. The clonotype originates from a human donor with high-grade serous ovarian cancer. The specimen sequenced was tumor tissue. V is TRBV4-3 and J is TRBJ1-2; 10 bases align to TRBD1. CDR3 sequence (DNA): TGCGCCAGCAGCCAAGCTCGGGACAGGGGACTCGGCTACACCTTC. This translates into CASSQARDRGLGYTF.